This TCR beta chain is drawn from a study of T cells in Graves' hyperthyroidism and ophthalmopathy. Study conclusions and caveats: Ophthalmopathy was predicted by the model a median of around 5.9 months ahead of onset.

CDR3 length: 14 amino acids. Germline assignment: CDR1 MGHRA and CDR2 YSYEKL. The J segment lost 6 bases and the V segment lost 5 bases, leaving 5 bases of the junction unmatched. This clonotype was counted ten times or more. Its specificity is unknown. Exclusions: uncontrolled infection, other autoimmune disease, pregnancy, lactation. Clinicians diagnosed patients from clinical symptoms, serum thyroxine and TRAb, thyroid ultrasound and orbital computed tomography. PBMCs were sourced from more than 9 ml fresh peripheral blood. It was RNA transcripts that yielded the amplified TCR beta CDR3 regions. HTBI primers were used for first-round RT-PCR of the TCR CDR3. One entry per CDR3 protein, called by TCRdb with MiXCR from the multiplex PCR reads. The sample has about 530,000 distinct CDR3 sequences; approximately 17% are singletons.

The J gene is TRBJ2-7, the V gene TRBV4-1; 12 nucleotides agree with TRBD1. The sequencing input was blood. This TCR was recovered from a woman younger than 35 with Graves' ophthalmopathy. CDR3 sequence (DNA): TGCGCCAGCAGCTTCCGGGACAGGGGGCGCGAGCAGTACTTC. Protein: CASSFRDRGREQYF.